This TCR beta chain derives from a study of CXCR3-negative and CXCR3-positive naive CD8 T cells (dated by TCRdb to between 2018 and 2021). Notes on the research overall: Some 130 million TRB reads were obtained in total, roughly 1.5 +/- 0.3 million reads per library. The TRBV-TRBJ cluster analysis covered naive subsets from 5 donors and memory cells from 3 donors. Data from 11 donors, pooled across two independent experiments, went into the diversity and physicochemical repertoire analyses.

Paper-wide results and their limitations: TRB CDR3s from CXCR3-positive naive cells showed higher hydrophobicity (lower Kidera factor 4), lower energy, and higher strength and volume indices than CXCR3-negative naive cells. Within the same donor, TRBV-TRBJ usage looked similar between naive CXCR3-negative and CXCR3-positive cells, but memory cells had distinct patterns. Comparably high repertoire diversity was found in both naive subsets, whereas much lower repertoire diversity was found in memory CD8+ T cells. Freshly isolated PBMCs were used for most assays because CXCR3 expression went down partially after cryopreservation. Because surface CD5, which has been linked to self-reactivity in mice, was comparable between naive subsets, TCR interaction strength was also inferred from TRB CDR3 physicochemical properties.

Concerning this clonotype: Its antigen remains unidentified.

The run used a NextSeq 550. The Human TCR Profiling Kit (MiLaboratory) was used to make UMI-labeled 5' RACE TRB cDNA libraries. cDNA synthesis used the entire amount of extracted RNA, and PCR amplification then used the entire amount of cDNA produced. Libraries were prepared in parallel using an identical number of PCR cycles. The authors' analysis ran thus. With a requirement of at least two reads per UMI, MIGEC and MiXCR extracted about 50,000 +/- 10,000 unique UMI-labeled TRB cDNA molecules per library. An average of approximately 40,000 +/- 10,000 functional in-frame TRB CDR3 nucleotide clonotypes without stop codons was found per library. After downsampling to 5000 UMI-labeled TRB molecules per sample, diversity metrics, including normalized Shannon-Wiener and Chao1, were computed in VDJtools. VDJtools computed clonotype-size-weighted physicochemical properties of the central five CDR3 residues: interaction energy, strength, volume and Kidera factor 4. Once TCRdb had reprocessed the reads, it stored one entry per CDR3 protein sequence and supplied no DNA. Here the V and J calls rest on TCRdb's processing, not on the authors' analysis. The sample's clone listing holds around 110,000 distinct CDR3 sequences. The ten largest make up 0.3% to 0.4% of the sample.

For each CD8+ T cell subset, flow sorting was done in triplicate, and a few hundred thousand cells per subset went directly into RLT lysis buffer. Naive CD8+ T cells were defined stringently as CD45RO-CCR7+CD27+CD95- to exclude memory contaminants. Using standard density gradient centrifugation, peripheral blood mononuclear cells were isolated from buffy coats. A FACSAria III was used to flow-sort naive CXCR3-negative and CXCR3-positive CD8+ T cells. Total RNA was extracted from sorted cells using an RNeasy Mini Kit. The CDR3 numbers 13 residues from cysteine through phenylalanine. No DNA sequence is on record. For CDR1 and CDR2, the germline V gene (reference sequence) lists DFQATT and SNEGSKA.

The sample taken for sequencing was naive CXCR3+ CD8+ T cells from blood. The sample's cell subset or site label is to be understood as: CD45RO-CCR7+CD27+CD95- naive CD8+ T cells expressing CXCR3 (TNR3+). This TCR was sampled from a human donor in good health. Some clones in this sample may be carry-over from other donors' samples. The V and J genes are TRBV20-1 and TRBJ1-1; TCRdb picks TRBD1, but there is no DNA to check that call. Here the CDR3 is given as CSAGQAKNTEAFF.